This T cell receptor beta chain derives from a study of cytomegalovirus exposure and HLA in healthy donors. The study ran its PCR with 60 Vbeta and 13 Jbeta primers. Only in-frame clones appear in the TCRdb table, and some are missing; sequencing was by immunoSEQ multiplex PCR. Among under 200,000 clones, over 75% were seen once, and the ten largest hold less than 2.5%. Sequences were obtained from PBMCs. This sequence was found in a male donor in good health and CMV-seronegative.

In DNA form, the CDR3 reads TGCAGCGCTGGACAGCACACTGAAGCTTTCTTT. It specifies CSAGQHTEAFF. This chain links TRBV29-1 with TRBJ1-1, with a tentative D call TRBD1 (6 bases). Per the germline V gene, CDR1 is SQVTM and CDR2 is ANQGSEA. V was cut by 7 bases and J by 3 bases, with 9 bases left in between. The CDR3 runs to 11 residues.